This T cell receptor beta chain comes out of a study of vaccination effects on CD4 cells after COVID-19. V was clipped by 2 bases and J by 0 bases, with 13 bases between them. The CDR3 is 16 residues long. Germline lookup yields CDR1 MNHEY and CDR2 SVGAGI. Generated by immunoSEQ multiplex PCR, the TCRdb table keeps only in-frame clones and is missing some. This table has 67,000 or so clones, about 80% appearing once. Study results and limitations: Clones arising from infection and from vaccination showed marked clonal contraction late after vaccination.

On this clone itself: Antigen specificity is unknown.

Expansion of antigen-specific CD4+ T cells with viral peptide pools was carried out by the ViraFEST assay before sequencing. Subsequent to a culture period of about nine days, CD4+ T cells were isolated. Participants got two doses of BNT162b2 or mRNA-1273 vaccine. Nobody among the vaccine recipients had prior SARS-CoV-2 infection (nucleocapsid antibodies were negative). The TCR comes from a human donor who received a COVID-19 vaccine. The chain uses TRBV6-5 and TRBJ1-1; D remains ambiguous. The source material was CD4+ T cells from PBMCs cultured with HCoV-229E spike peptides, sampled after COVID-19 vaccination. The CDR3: CASSYSAVGLNTEAFF. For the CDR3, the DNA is TGTGCCAGCAGTTACAGCGCAGTCGGGTTGAACACTGAAGCTTTCTTT.